This T cell receptor beta chain emerged from a study of blood T cell repertoires in COVID-19. Whole-study context: Acute and convalescent COVID-19 specimens originated in the United States, Italy and Spain.

Original processing notes: Amplification from reference gene primers served as the basis for estimated nucleated cell counts. Clones were sequenced by immunoSEQ multiplex PCR, and TCRdb holds only the in-frame ones, with some missing. That table gives V, J and clone size, and the DNA gave D and trimming. Of fewer than 350,000 clones in the sample, approximately 90% were seen once. The CDR3 runs 16 residues. CDR1 is KGHDR, CDR2 SFDVKD, per germline. J gave up 3 bases and V 3 bases, and 4 bases lay outside the gene matches. The TCR originated in a man in his forties or fifties who had been exposed to COVID-19. The chain uses TRBV24-1 and TRBJ2-1; TRBD1 matches at 10 bases. Sequencing used PBMCs or T cells enriched from blood (not recorded which). In DNA form, the CDR3 reads TGTGCCACCAGTGATCCGACAGGGGGCCGCTACAATGAGCAGTTCTTC. It encodes CATSDPTGGRYNEQFF.